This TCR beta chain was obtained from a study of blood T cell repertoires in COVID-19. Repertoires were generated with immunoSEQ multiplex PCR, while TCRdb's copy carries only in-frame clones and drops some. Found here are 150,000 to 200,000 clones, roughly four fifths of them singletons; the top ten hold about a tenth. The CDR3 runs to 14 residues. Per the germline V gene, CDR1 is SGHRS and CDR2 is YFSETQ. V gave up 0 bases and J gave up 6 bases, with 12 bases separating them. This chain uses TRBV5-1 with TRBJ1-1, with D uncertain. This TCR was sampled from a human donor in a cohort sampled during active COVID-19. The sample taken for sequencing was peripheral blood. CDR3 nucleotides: TGCGCCAGCAGCTTGGTTAGCTTAGTATCTGAAGCTTTCTTT. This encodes CASSLVSLVSEAFF.